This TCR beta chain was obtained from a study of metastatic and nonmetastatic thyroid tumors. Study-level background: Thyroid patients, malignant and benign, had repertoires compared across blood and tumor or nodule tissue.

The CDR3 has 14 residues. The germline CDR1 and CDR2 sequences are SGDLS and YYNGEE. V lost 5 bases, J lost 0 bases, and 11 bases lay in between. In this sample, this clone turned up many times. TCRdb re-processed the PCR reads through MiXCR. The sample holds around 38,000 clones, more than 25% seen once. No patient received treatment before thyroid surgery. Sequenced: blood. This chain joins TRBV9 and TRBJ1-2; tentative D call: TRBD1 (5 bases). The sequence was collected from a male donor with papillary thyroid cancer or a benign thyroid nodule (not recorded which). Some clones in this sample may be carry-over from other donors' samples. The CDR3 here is CASSNRQTNYGYTF. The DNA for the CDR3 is TGTGCCAGCAGTAACAGACAGACTAACTATGGCTACACCTTC.